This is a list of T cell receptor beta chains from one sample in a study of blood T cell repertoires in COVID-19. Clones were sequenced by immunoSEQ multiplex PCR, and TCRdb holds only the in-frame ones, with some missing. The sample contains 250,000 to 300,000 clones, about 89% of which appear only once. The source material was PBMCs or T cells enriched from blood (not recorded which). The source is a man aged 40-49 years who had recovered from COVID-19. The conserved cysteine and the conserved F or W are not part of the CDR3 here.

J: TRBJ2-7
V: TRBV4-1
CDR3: ASSRNRTWFSYEQY

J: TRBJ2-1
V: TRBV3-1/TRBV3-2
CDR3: ASSQPGLAGEEQF

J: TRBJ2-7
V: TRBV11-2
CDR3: ASSPRTSGSGSGSYEQY

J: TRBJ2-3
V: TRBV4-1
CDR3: ASSQERAGTDTQY

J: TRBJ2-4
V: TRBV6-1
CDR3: ASSEGSLAGAKNIQY

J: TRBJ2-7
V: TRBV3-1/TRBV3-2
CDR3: ASSPDSPFYEQY

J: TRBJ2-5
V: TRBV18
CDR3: ASSEYQETQY

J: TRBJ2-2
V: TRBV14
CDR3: ASSRQGGVTGELF

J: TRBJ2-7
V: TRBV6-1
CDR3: ASSYQTVTYEQY

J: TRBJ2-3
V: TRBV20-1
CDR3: SASFGGSTDTQY

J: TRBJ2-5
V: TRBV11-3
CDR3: ASRPTGGLETQY

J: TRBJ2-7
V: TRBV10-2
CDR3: ASSPRDPPYEQY

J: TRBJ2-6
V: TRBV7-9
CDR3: ASSYTTGGGRGANVLT

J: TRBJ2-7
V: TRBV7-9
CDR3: ASSYPSGGDYEQY

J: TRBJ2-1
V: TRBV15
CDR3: ATSRDPLEEYQNEQF

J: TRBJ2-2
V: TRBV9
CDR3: ASSVGGGVAGELF

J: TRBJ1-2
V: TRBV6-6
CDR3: ASSYPSGDYGYT

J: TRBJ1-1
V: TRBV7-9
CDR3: ASRQLDTTEAF

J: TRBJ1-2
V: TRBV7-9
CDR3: ASEPGQGYHYGYT

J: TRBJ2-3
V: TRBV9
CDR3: ASSVPRWDRGYTDTQY

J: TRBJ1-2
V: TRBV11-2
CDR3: ASSLGDTGKVRYGYT

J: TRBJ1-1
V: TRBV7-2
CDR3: ASRLLSRGVNTEAF

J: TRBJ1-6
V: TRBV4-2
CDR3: ASSQGTGDNSPLH

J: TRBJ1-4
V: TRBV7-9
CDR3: ASSLDGAYNEKLF

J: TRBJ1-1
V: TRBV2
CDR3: ASSGRTSNTEAF

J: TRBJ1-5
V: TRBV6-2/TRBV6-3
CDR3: ASSAHTGSGQPQH

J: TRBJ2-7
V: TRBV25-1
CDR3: ASSEGAIYEQY

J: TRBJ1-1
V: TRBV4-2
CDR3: ASSPQTGPLNTEAF

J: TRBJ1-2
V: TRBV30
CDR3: ACKPDRGLSGYT

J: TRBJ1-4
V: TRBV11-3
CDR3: ASSWGQATNEKLF